This T cell receptor (beta chain) was identified during a study of blood T cell repertoires in COVID-19. Study summary: PBMCs, B-cell-depleted T cells, or T cells were the source of the cDNA or gDNA that made up the material.

Libraries were prepared by immunoSEQ multiplex PCR; TCRdb keeps only in-frame clonotypes and omits some of them. The sample gives more than 90,000 clones, roughly 81% of which show up once; over 1.2% is in the top ten. The germline CDR1 and CDR2 sequences are LGHDT and YNNKEL (reference sequence). This CDR3 region has 14 residues. Between the trimmed V and J ends, which lost 5 bases and 4 bases, there was a span of 9 bases. The source is a man aged 40-49 years with acute or convalescent COVID-19. This rearrangement joins TRBV3-1 (or the pseudogene TRBV3-2) to TRBJ1-6, with D possibly matching TRBD1 (6 bases). Material for sequencing was peripheral blood. Here the CDR3 DNA reads TGTGCCAGCAGCGGGACACTATATAATTCACCCCTCCACTTT. This translates into CASSGTLYNSPLHF.